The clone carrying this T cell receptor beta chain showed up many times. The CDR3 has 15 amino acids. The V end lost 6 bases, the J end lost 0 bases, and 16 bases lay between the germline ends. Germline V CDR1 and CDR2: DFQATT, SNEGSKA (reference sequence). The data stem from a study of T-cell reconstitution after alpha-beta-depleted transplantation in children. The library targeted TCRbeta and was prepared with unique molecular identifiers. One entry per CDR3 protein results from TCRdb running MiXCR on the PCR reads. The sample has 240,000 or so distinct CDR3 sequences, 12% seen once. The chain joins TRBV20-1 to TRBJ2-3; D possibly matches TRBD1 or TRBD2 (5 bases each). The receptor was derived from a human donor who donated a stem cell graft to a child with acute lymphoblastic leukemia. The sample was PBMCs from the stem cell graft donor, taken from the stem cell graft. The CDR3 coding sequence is TGCAGTGCCACTCGGGGACGGTTTAGCACAGATACGCAGTATTTT. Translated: CSATRGRFSTDTQYF.